This passage covers 22 T cell receptor beta chains from one sample sequenced in a study of blood T cells in healthy people across ages. The use of a sample-barcoded 5' primer and a J-beta primer mix characterized a second PCR of roughly 6 to 11 cycles. MiXCR, applied by TCRdb to the 5' RACE reads, yields one record per CDR3 protein. Found here are 750,000 or so distinct CDR3 sequences, approximately 25% of them singletons; the top ten hold 9.4%. These data also featured in a second study, about T cells of mothers and their children.

The sequencing sample was made of blood. The origin of the receptors is a boy aged 5-17 years in good health.

This sequence joins TRBV29-1 and TRBJ2-1, with D uncertain. The V and J ends lost 4 bases and 2 bases respectively, with 12 bases between them. Germline loops: CDR1 SQVTM, CDR2 ANQGSEA. CDR3 length equals 14 residues. DNA for the CDR3: TGCAGCGTTGTTAGAGACCGCACCTACAATGAGCAGTTCTTC. Translating it yields CSVVRDRTYNEQFF.

The chain carries TRBV20-1 and TRBJ1-5, with D hard to call. The CDR3 has 12 amino acids. Germline V gives CDR1 DFQATT, CDR2 SNEGSKA (reference sequence). Deletions cut 5 bases from V and 4 bases from J, with 9 bases between. The chain's CDR3 is CSARPLNQPQHF. DNA for the CDR3: TGCAGTGCTCGTCCACTAAATCAGCCCCAGCATTTT.

This clonotype was seen only a few times. V is TRBV28 and J is TRBJ2-4; D tentatively fits TRBD1 or TRBD2 (5 bases each). There are 20 residues in the CDR3. Germline CDR1 reads MDHEN; CDR2 reads SYDVKM. Trimming shortened V by 0 bases and J by 1 base, and 22 bases separated the two germline ends. DNA for the CDR3: TGTGCCAGCAGTTTATGGGGAGCCGGGGCCTATACACAGGCCAAAAACATTCAGTACTTC. Encoded protein: CASSLWGAGAYTQAKNIQYF.

The CDR3 spells CSGQGIYTDTQYF. CDR3 bases: TGCAGCGGACAGGGTATCTACACAGATACGCAGTATTTT. V gene TRBV29-1 combines with J gene TRBJ2-3, with 7 bases identical to TRBD1. This CDR3 region has 13 residues. V lost 7 bases to trimming and J lost 2 bases; unmatched junction nucleotides: 6. Germline assignment: CDR1 SQVTM and CDR2 ANQGSEA.

This clonotype was detected only a few times. The V and J genes are TRBV13 and TRBJ1-5; D is uncertain. This CDR3 contains 15 residues. CDR1 is PRHDT and CDR2 is FYEKMQ in the germline V gene (reference sequence). V was pared by 2 bases and J by 8 bases, with 16 bases between. CDR3 coding DNA: TGTGCCAGCAGCTTACGGGGTCACATCGGGGAGCCCCAGCATTTT. Its protein product is CASSLRGHIGEPQHF.

The chain has TRBV6-5 and TRBJ2-1, with a weak D call TRBD2 (5 bases). The DNA end lines up better with TRBJ2-5; the J call may be wrong. Germline V CDR1 and CDR2: MNHEY, SVGAGI. The CDR3 covers 11 residues. CDR3 coding DNA: TGTGCCAGCCTCGACGCCGGGGCCCAGTACTTC. Its translation: CASLDAGAQYF.

V usage is TRBV24-1 and J usage is TRBJ2-3, with TRBD2 identical over 8 bases. The CDR3 is 13 amino acids. The germline gives CDR1 KGHDR, CDR2 SFDVKD. V shed 9 bases, J shed 0 bases, and the junction held 1 base outside the gene matches. The CDR3, as DNA: TGTGCCACCGGCGGGAGGAGCACAGATACGCAGTATTTT. Its protein is CATGGRSTDTQYF.

The CDR3 coding sequence is TGTGCCAGCAATGTAAATGAGCAGTTCTTC. As protein: CASNVNEQFF. V and J are TRBV2 and TRBJ2-1; D is unresolved. Germline values: CDR1 SNHLY, CDR2 FYNNEI. This CDR3 spans 10 amino acids. The V and J ends lost 7 bases and 7 bases respectively, with 5 bases between them.

This chain uses TRBV12-3 or TRBV12-4 with TRBJ2-1, with D maybe TRBD2 (5 bases). V was trimmed by 5 bases and J by 10 bases, leaving 12 bases between them. The CDR3 contains 12 residues. This chain's CDR3 is CASSRHPGEQFF. For the CDR3, the DNA is TGTGCCAGCAGTCGACACCCGGGGGAGCAGTTCTTC.

A few counts support this clonotype. The DNA of the CDR3 is TGTGCCAGCTCGACCTCGGGCTATTTGTACAATGAGCAGTTCTTC. It specifies CASSTSGYLYNEQFF. The chain carries TRBV28 and TRBJ2-1, with no clear D. There are 15 residues in the CDR3. V was clipped by 8 bases and J by 4 bases, with 18 bases between them. Per germline, CDR1 MDHEN and CDR2 SYDVKM.

V usage is TRBV29-1 and J usage is TRBJ1-1; D possibly corresponds to TRBD1 (5 bases). This CDR3 has 16 amino acids. CDR1 is SQVTM, CDR2 ANQGSEA, per germline. V was cut by 6 bases and J by 0 bases, with 20 bases left in between. CDR3 nucleotide sequence: TGCAGCGTGATGGGCGGGGGACCGAGGATGAACACTGAAGCTTTCTTT. This gives the protein CSVMGGGPRMNTEAFF.

The chain is built from TRBV5-1 and TRBJ2-5; 8 positions match TRBD1. Matching the DNA end better, TRBJ2-1 makes the J call doubtful. The V gene's germline CDR1 is SGHRS and CDR2 YFSETQ. CDR3 size: 14 residues. DNA for the CDR3: TGCGCCAGCAGCTTGGGACAGGGGAGCGGTGAGCAGTTCTTC. Protein: CASSLGQGSGEQFF.

This clonotype was seen only a few times. The genes are TRBV2 and TRBJ2-5; either TRBD1 or TRBD2 may fit D (6 bases each). Trimming stripped 6 bases from V and 11 bases from J, with 13 bases between. The CDR3 length is 11 residues. CDR1 is SNHLY and CDR2 is FYNNEI in the germline V gene. The CDR3 DNA follows: TGTGCCAGCAGGAGACAGGCGGGGCAGTACTTC. Amino acid sequence: CASRRQAGQYF.

The rearrangement joins TRBV28 to TRBJ2-1; tentative D call: TRBD1 (6 bases). Trimming pared 7 bases from V and 8 bases from J, leaving 12 bases between. CDR3 length equals 12 residues. Germline lookup yields CDR1 MDHEN and CDR2 SYDVKM. The CDR3 DNA follows: TGTGCCAGCATGGAGACAGGCGATGAGCAGTTCTTC. Protein sequence: CASMETGDEQFF. The entire variable domain, with the rest obtained from reference TRBV28 and TRBJ2-1, is as follows: DVKVTQSSRYLVKRTGEKVFLECVQDMDHENMFWYRQDPGLGLRLIYFSYDVKMKEKGDIPEGYSVSREKKERFSLILESASTNQTSMYLCASMETGDEQFFGPGTRLTVL.

V gene TRBV13 combines with J gene TRBJ2-5; 8 bases map to TRBD1. The CDR3 is 14 amino acids. The germline V gene has CDR1 PRHDT and CDR2 FYEKMQ (reference sequence). Trimming removed 5 bases from V and 2 bases from J; junction bases left unmatched: 4. The CDR3 DNA reads TGTGCCAGCAGCACGGACAGGGTACAAGAGACCCAGTACTTC. Protein sequence: CASSTDRVQETQYF.

The chain uses TRBV20-1 and TRBJ2-3; 13 bases agree with TRBD2. Germline CDR1 reads DFQATT; CDR2 reads SNEGSKA (reference sequence). The J segment lost 0 bases and the V segment lost 6 bases, leaving 9 bases of the junction unmatched. The CDR3 has 17 amino acids. The CDR3 is CSASGLAGIFSTDTQYF. CDR3 in DNA: TGCAGTGCATCGGGACTAGCGGGGATCTTCAGCACAGATACGCAGTATTTT.

The sample holds a few counts of this clonotype. The chain couples TRBV11-2 to TRBJ2-5; no definite D call. The DNA end favors TRBJ2-7, so the J call may be wrong. Germline CDR1 and CDR2: SGHAT and FQNNGV. The CDR3 length is 16 residues. DNA of the CDR3: TGTGCCAGCAGCTTGGAGAGCAGTAAACCGGGCTACGAGCAGTACTTC. It translates to CASSLESSKPGYEQYF.

This clonotype was detected a few times. This chain joins TRBV27 and TRBJ1-2; 7 nucleotides agree with TRBD1. After removal of 6 bases from V and 3 bases from J, the junction contained 7 bases not matched to a gene. This CDR3 is 14 amino acids long. Germline-derived CDR1 and CDR2 are MNHEY and SMNVEV (reference sequence). The CDR3 DNA is TGTGCCAGCAGCCCGGCAGGGGGGGACTATGGCTACACCTTC. Amino acid sequence: CASSPAGGDYGYTF.

The chain uses TRBV7-9 and TRBJ2-2; D may be TRBD2 (5 bases). V was shortened by 5 bases and J by 4 bases, with 14 bases between the two germline ends. The CDR3 sequence is 15 residues long. CDR1 and CDR2 from the germline V gene are SEHNR and FQNEAQ (reference sequence). This CDR3 is CASSPPGSTTGELFF. CDR3 bases: TGTGCCAGCAGCCCCCCGGGGAGTACCACCGGGGAGCTGTTTTTT.

This clonotype was seen a single time. The rearrangement joins TRBV20-1 to TRBJ1-4; TRBD1 aligns across 7 bases. The J segment lost 4 bases and the V segment lost 6 bases, leaving 5 bases of the junction unmatched. Germline CDR1 DFQATT, CDR2 SNEGSKA (reference sequence). CDR3 size: 13 residues. The CDR3: CSAEDRLNEKLFF. In DNA, the CDR3 is TGCAGTGCCGAGGACAGGCTTAATGAAAAACTGTTTTTT.

V is TRBV4-3 and J is TRBJ2-4, with 7 positions matching TRBD1. The CDR3 has 15 amino acids. Germline CDR1 reads LGHNA; CDR2 reads YSLEER. Germline trimming cut 4 bases from V and 4 bases from J; bases unmatched to any gene: 7. The CDR3 is CASSRDSNQKNIQYF. CDR3 in DNA: TGCGCCAGCAGCCGGGACAGTAACCAGAAAAACATTCAGTACTTC.

This clonotype was counted between two and nine times. This sequence joins TRBV12-3 or TRBV12-4 and TRBJ2-7; TRBD2 matches at 9 bases. V shed 6 bases, J shed 0 bases, and the junction held 6 bases outside the gene matches. This CDR3 is 15 amino acids long. Here the CDR3 reads CASSGSGRPSYEQYF. CDR3 DNA: TGTGCCAGCAGCGGGAGCGGGAGGCCCTCCTACGAGCAGTACTTC.